One and the same sample provided the 26 T cell receptor beta chains below, sequenced in a study of early T cells in non-severe SARS-CoV-2 infection. A single record per CDR3 protein comes from TCRdb applying MiXCR to the 5' RACE reads. The sample holds roughly 65,000 distinct CDR3 sequences, less than 15% seen once. The material sequenced was whole blood. The receptors originated from an adult who was a healthcare worker with PCR-confirmed SARS-CoV-2 infection or an uninfected control (not recorded which).

This clonotype appeared many times. The chain joins TRBV5-4 to TRBJ2-3; the match to TRBD2 covers 7 bases. Germline CDR1 and CDR2: SGHNT and YYREEE (reference sequence). CDR3 size: 14 residues. V gave up 0 bases and J gave up 9 bases; unmatched junction bases: 7. The CDR3 is CASSLGLAEATQYF. DNA for the CDR3: TGTGCCAGCAGCTTGGGGCTAGCGGAAGCGACGCAGTATTTT.

This chain links TRBV18 with TRBJ2-3; D uncertain. This CDR3 has 15 amino acids. Germline V gives CDR1 KGHSH, CDR2 LQKENI. V was clipped by 3 bases and J by 1 base, with 11 bases between them. CDR3 sequence (DNA): TGTGCCAGCTCACCTAGGATTCCTCGCACAGATACGCAGTATTTT. Its translation is CASSPRIPRTDTQYF.

At least ten counts were recorded for this clonotype. V and J are TRBV5-3 and TRBJ2-1, with 14 bases matching TRBD2. TRBV5-3 is placed among ORFs of uncertain function. The CDR3 consists of 16 residues. V dropped 4 bases and J dropped 5; count of bases not matched to a gene: 5. The CDR3: CARSAGTSGGNNEQFF. CDR3 coding DNA: TGTGCCAGAAGCGCCGGGACTAGCGGGGGCAACAATGAGCAGTTCTTC.

This clonotype has a handful of counts. The J gene is TRBJ1-2, the V gene TRBV6-2 or TRBV6-3; 7 nucleotides agree with TRBD1. This CDR3 region has 15 residues. V lost 10 bases to trimming and J lost 0 bases; unmatched junction nucleotides: 11. Germline V gene lookup returns CDR1 MNHEY and CDR2 SVGEGT. The CDR3 sequence: CATKSGQRSNYGYTF. The CDR3 bases are TGTGCCACCAAATCGGGACAGCGCTCTAACTATGGCTACACCTTC.

The rearrangement links TRBV6-5 to TRBJ2-3; maybe TRBD1 (6 bases). V was trimmed by 0 bases and J by 2 bases, leaving 12 bases between them. Germline-derived CDR1 and CDR2 are MNHEY and SVGAGI. This CDR3 has 16 residues. CDR3 amino acids: CASSYSGRTATDTQYF. CDR3 sequence (DNA): TGTGCCAGCAGTTACTCTGGTCGGACAGCCACAGATACGCAGTATTTT.

The chain combines TRBV2 with TRBJ2-5, with 9 bases lining up with TRBD2. Trimming removed 5 bases from V and 6 bases from J; junction bases left unmatched: 10. CDR3 length: 15 residues. Germline CDR1 and CDR2: SNHLY and FYNNEI. CDR3 sequence reads: CASSTSGGTFQTQYF. CDR3 coding DNA: TGTGCCAGCAGTACCAGCGGGGGGACCTTTCAGACCCAGTACTTC.

This clonotype was seen many times. V and J are TRBV6-1 and TRBJ1-1; 9 nucleotides line up with TRBD1. Germline loops: CDR1 MNHNS, CDR2 SASEGT. After removal of 6 bases from V and 4 bases from J, the junction contained 9 bases not matched to a gene. CDR3 size: 15 residues. CDR3 sequence: CASRMDRGRFTEAFF. DNA for the CDR3: TGTGCCAGCAGGATGGACAGGGGTAGGTTCACTGAAGCTTTCTTT.

This CDR3 is CASSRAVGQDQPQHF. The CDR3, as DNA: TGTGCCAGCTCACGTGCGGTGGGTCAAGATCAGCCCCAGCATTTT. The chain has TRBV18 and TRBJ1-5; D not certain. Germline CDR1 KGHSH, CDR2 LQKENI. The ends were cut back, 4 bases at V and 5 bases at J, with 15 bases in the middle. The CDR3 contains 15 residues.

This clonotype was recorded many times. The V call is TRBV7-2, the J call TRBJ2-3, with D hard to call. Germline loops: CDR1 SGHTA, CDR2 FQGNSA. The V and J ends lost 5 bases and 2 bases respectively, with 5 bases between them. CDR3 length equals 12 residues. The CDR3 spells CASSPPTDTQYF. The DNA of the CDR3 is TGTGCCAGCAGCCCCCCCACAGATACGCAGTATTTT.

The V gene is TRBV7-2, the J gene TRBJ2-3; 7 bases fit TRBD1. Looked up from germline, CDR1 is SGHTA and CDR2 is FQGNSA. The CDR3 is 15 amino acids. The trim removed 3 bases at V and 2 bases at J, leaving 5 bases unmatched. The CDR3 nucleotides are TGTGCCAGCAGCTTTGAGGGGGCTAACACAGATACGCAGTATTTT. Translation: CASSFEGANTDTQYF.

There are many counts of this clonotype. The chain employs TRBV7-6 and TRBJ1-6, with D possibly matching TRBD1 (5 bases). This CDR3 spans 13 amino acids. CDR1 and CDR2 from the germline V gene are SGHVS and FNYEAQ. The V end lost 5 bases, the J end lost 13 bases, and 15 bases lay between the germline ends. The CDR3 sequence: CASSPGGDLPLHF. CDR3 DNA: TGTGCCAGCAGCCCTGGGGGGGACCTTCCCCTCCACTTT.

Only a few counts were recorded for this clonotype. The chain couples TRBV5-6 to TRBJ2-3; no reliable D call. Germline assignment: CDR1 SGHDT and CDR2 YYEEEE. The CDR3 has 12 residues. Deletions cut 2 bases from V and 5 bases from J, with 6 bases between. The CDR3 DNA follows: TGTGCCAGCAGCTTCGATGGAGATACGCAGTATTTT. This codes for CASSFDGDTQYF.

The V call is TRBV5-1, the J call TRBJ1-4; tentatively, D is TRBD1 (5 bases). The CDR3 has 15 residues. The V end was cut by 0 bases, the J end by 4 bases, with 10 bases between. Germline V lookup: CDR1 SGHRS, CDR2 YFSETQ. Written as DNA, the CDR3 is TGCGCCAGCAGCTTGGGGGCAGGGTATAATGAAAAACTGTTTTTT. This codes for CASSLGAGYNEKLFF.

Notes on this clonotype: Germline and junction disagree at one end, which may indicate a read error. The chain recombines TRBV11-2 with TRBJ2-1; the match to TRBD2 covers 13 bases. The CDR3 is 15 amino acids. Germline V gives CDR1 SGHAT, CDR2 FQNNGV. CDR3 in amino acids: CASSQGTSGDNVQFF. CDR3 coding DNA: TGTGCCAGCAGCCAAGGGACTAGCGGGGACAATGTGCAGTTCTTC.

The chain couples TRBV6-2 or TRBV6-3 to TRBJ2-1; 11 bases match TRBD2. Losses at the gene ends were 9 bases for V and 0 bases for J; bases not matched to a gene: 10. Germline CDR1 and CDR2: MNHEY and SVGEGT. This CDR3 spans 17 amino acids. The CDR3 DNA reads as TGTGCCAGTAATGGGGGACTAGCGGATAGCTCCTACAATGAGCAGTTCTTC. This sequence encodes CASNGGLADSSYNEQFF.

The gene calls are TRBV6-2 or TRBV6-3 and TRBJ2-3; D is unclear. The germline V gene has CDR1 MNHEY and CDR2 SVGEGT. The ends were cut back, 2 bases at V and 4 bases at J, with 7 bases in the middle. CDR3 size: 13 residues. CDR3 in DNA: TGTGCCAGCAGTTACCTTGAGGCAGATACGCAGTATTTT. Amino acids: CASSYLEADTQYF.

This clonotype was counted a few times. CDR3 DNA: TGTGCCAGCAGCCAAGGCTGGACTAGCGAGGAGACCCAGTACTTC. Translated, it gives CASSQGWTSEETQYF. The chain recombines TRBV3-1 with TRBJ2-5; 9 bases map to TRBD2. V dropped 1 base and J dropped 5; count of bases not matched to a gene: 5. Germline V CDR1 and CDR2: LGHDT, YNNKEL (reference sequence). CDR3 size: 15 residues.

The sample holds many counts of this clonotype. V and J are TRBV2 and TRBJ1-1; unclear D gene. V shed 11 bases and J shed 2 bases, with 9 bases lying between them. Germline V CDR1 and CDR2: SNHLY, FYNNEI. This CDR3 comprises 11 residues. CDR3: CAVSTNTEAFF. CDR3 bases: TGTGCCGTATCGACCAACACTGAAGCTTTCTTT.

The chain combines TRBV29-1 with TRBJ2-7; 8 nucleotides align to TRBD1. V lost 1 base to trimming and J lost 4 bases; unmatched junction nucleotides: 3. Germline assignment: CDR1 SQVTM and CDR2 ANQGSEA. The CDR3 is 13 amino acids. The CDR3: CSVEGTGRYEQYF. The CDR3 DNA is TGCAGCGTTGAAGGGACAGGGCGGTACGAGCAGTACTTC.

This clonotype was found many times. The chain has TRBV7-9 and TRBJ1-5, with D unclear. The CDR3 consists of 14 residues. Trimming cost V 5 bases and J 1 base, with 9 bases left between them. Germline V gives CDR1 SEHNR, CDR2 FQNEAQ (reference sequence). CDR3 region: CASSADGSNQPQHF. CDR3 bases: TGTGCCAGCAGCGCGGACGGGAGCAATCAGCCCCAGCATTTT.

This clonotype appeared a few times. The chain employs TRBV7-9 and TRBJ2-1; D tentatively fits TRBD1 or TRBD2 (5 bases each). V lost 0 bases and J 2 bases, leaving 8 bases between the germline ends. The germline V gene encodes CDR1 SEHNR and CDR2 FQNEAQ (reference sequence). The CDR3 is 15 amino acids. The CDR3 here is CASSLAGDPYNEQFF. CDR3 bases: TGTGCCAGCAGCTTAGCGGGGGACCCCTACAATGAGCAGTTCTTC.

The V call is TRBV4-3, the J call TRBJ2-5, with 11 nucleotides matching TRBD1. Germline V CDR1 and CDR2: LGHNA, YSLEER. The J segment lost 5 bases and the V segment lost 4 bases, leaving 9 bases of the junction unmatched. The CDR3 runs 16 residues. Here the CDR3 DNA reads TGCGCCAGCAGCCGGGGAGGACAGGGGGCGAGGGAGACCCAGTACTTC. This codes for CASSRGGQGARETQYF.

The rearrangement links TRBV6-5 to TRBJ2-2; 7 bases align to TRBD1. V shed 6 bases, J shed 1 base, and the junction held 5 bases outside the gene matches. Germline-derived CDR1 and CDR2 are MNHEY and SVGAGI. CDR3 length equals 15 residues. The CDR3 nucleotides are TGTGCCAGCAGCTCAAACAGGGGGAACACCGGGGAGCTGTTTTTT. It specifies CASSSNRGNTGELFF.

This rearrangement joins TRBV6-2 or TRBV6-3 to TRBJ2-6, with a tentative D call TRBD1 (6 bases). The CDR3 consists of 19 residues. Germline V gives CDR1 MNHEY, CDR2 SVGEGT. The germline V and J ends were trimmed by 2 bases and 0 bases, with 17 bases remaining between them. The CDR3 loop reads CASSYPRTDLYSGANVLTF. DNA of the CDR3: TGTGCCAGCAGTTACCCCCGGACAGACCTATACTCTGGGGCCAACGTCCTGACTTTC.

There are many counts of this clonotype. Written as DNA, the CDR3 is TGCAGCGCGGGGAACACCCCACCTAGTTCGAGCTACACCTTC. This codes for CSAGNTPPSSSYTF. The rearrangement joins TRBV29-1 to TRBJ1-2; D gene ambiguous. The CDR3 runs to 14 residues. Germline V gives CDR1 SQVTM, CDR2 ANQGSEA. V was pared by 7 bases and J by 9 bases, with 24 bases between.

This clonotype was picked up a small number of times. This sequence joins TRBV19 and TRBJ1-2; D unclear. V was clipped by 9 bases and J by 0 bases, with 14 bases between them. There are 14 residues in the CDR3. The germline gives CDR1 LNHDA, CDR2 SQIVND (reference sequence). CDR3 nucleotide sequence: TGTGCCAGCAAACAAGGATCGGCTAACTATGGCTACACCTTC. The encoded protein is CASKQGSANYGYTF.